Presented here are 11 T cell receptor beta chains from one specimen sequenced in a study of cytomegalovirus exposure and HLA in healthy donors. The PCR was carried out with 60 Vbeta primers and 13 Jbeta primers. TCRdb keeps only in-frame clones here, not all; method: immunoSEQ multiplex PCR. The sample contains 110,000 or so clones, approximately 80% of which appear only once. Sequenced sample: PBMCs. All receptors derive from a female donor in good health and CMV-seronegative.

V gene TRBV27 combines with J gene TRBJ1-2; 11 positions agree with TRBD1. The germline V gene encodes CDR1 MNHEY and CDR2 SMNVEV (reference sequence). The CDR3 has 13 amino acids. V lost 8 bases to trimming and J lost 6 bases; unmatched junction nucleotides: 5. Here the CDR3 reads CASRDRGFDGYTF. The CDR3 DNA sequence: TGTGCCAGCCGGGACAGGGGGTTCGATGGCTACACCTTC.

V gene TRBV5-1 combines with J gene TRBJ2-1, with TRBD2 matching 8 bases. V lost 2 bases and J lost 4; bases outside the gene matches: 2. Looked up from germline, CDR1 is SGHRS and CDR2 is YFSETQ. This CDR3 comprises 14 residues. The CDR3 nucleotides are TGCGCCAGCAGCTTCGGGGGGGAGTACAATGAGCAGTTCTTC. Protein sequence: CASSFGGEYNEQFF. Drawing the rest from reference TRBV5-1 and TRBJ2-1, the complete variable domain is KAGVTQTPRYLIKTRGQQVTLSCSPISGHRSVSWYQQTPGQGLQFLFEYFSETQRNKGNFPGRFSGRQFSNSRSEMNVSTLELGDSALYLCASSFGGEYNEQFFGPGTRLTVL.

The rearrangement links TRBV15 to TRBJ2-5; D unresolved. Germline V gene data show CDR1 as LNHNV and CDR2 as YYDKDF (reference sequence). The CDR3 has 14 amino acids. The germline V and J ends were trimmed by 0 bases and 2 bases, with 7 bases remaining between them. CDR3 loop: CATSREYRQETQYF. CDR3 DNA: TGTGCCACCAGCAGAGAGTACAGACAAGAGACCCAGTACTTC.

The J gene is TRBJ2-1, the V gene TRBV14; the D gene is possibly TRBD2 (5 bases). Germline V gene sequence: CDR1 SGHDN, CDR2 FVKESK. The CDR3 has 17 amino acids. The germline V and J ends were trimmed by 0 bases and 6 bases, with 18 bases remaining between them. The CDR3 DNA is TGTGCCAGCAGCCAAGATTGGTGGACTCTCCAAAGCAATGAGCAGTTCTTC. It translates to CASSQDWWTLQSNEQFF.

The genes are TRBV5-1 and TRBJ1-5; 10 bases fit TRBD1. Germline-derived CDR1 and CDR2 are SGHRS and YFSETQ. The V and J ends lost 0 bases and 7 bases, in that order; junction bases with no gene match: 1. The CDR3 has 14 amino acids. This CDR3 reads CASSLETGGQPQHF. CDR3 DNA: TGCGCCAGCAGCTTGGAGACAGGGGGCCAGCCCCAGCATTTT.

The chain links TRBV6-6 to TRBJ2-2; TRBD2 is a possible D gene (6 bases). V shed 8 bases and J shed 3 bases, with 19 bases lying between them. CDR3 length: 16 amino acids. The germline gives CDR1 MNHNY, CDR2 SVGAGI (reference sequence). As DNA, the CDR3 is TGTGCCAGCCTCCTGGGGAGCGGGTCTTACACCGGGGAGCTGTTTTTT. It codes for CASLLGSGSYTGELFF.

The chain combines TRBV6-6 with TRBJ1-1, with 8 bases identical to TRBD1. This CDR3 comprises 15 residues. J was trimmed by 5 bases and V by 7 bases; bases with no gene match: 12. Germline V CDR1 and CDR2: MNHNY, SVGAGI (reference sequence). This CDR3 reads CASTVDRGYGTEAFF. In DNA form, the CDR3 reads TGTGCCAGCACCGTAGACAGGGGCTATGGAACTGAAGCTTTCTTT.

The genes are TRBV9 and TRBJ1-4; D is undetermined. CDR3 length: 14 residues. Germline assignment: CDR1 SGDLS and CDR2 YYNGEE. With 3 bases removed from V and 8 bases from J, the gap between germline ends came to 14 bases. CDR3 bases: TGTGCCAGCAGCGCAAGCCAAAATGAAGAAAAACTGTTTTTT. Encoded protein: CASSASQNEEKLFF.

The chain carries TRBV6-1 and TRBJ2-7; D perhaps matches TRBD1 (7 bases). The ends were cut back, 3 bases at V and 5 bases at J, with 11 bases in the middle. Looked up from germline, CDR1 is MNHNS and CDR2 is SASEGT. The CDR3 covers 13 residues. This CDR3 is CASSEDRRDEQYF. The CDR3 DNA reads TGTGCCAGCAGTGAGGACAGGAGGGACGAGCAGTACTTC.

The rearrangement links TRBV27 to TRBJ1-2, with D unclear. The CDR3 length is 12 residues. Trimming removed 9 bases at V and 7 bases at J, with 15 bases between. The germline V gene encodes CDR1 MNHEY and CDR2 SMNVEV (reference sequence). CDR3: CASSTEGGGYTF. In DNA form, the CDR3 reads TGTGCCAGTTCAACGGAGGGTGGTGGCTACACCTTC.

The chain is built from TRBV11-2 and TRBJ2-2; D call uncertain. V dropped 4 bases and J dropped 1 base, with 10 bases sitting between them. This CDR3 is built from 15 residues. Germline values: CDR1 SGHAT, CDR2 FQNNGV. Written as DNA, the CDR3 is TGTGCCAGCAGCTCCCTCGACTGGAACACCGGGGAGCTGTTTTTT. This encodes CASSSLDWNTGELFF. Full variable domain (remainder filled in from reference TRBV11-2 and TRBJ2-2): EAGVAQSPRYKIIEKRQSVAFWCNPISGHATLYWYQQILGQGPKLLIQFQNNGVVDDSQLPKDRFSAERLKGVDSTLKIQPAKLEDSAVYLCASSSLDWNTGELFFGEGSRLTVL.